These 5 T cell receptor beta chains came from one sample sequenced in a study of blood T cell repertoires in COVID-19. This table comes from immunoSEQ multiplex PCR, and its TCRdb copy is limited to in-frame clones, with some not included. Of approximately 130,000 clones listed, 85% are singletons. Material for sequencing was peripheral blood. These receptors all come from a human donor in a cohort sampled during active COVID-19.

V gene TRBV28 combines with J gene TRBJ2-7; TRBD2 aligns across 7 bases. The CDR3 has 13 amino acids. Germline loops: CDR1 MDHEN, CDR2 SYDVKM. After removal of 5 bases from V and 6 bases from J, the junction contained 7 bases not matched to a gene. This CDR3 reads CASSGGRGVEQYV. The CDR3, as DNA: TGTGCCAGCAGTGGGGGACGGGGGGTCGAGCAGTACGTC.

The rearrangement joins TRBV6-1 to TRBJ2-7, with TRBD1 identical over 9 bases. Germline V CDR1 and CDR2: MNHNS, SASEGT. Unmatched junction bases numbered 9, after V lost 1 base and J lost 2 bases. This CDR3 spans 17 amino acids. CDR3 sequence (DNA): TGTGCCAGCAGTGAAGTGTGGGGGTGGACAGGGGCCTACGAGCAGTACTTC. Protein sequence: CASSEVWGWTGAYEQYF.

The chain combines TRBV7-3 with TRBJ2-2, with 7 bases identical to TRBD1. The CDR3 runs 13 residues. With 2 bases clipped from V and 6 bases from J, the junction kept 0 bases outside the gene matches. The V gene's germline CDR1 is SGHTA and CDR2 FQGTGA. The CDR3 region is CASSLDRAGELFF. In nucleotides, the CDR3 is TGTGCCAGCAGCTTAGACAGGGCCGGGGAGCTGTTTTTT.

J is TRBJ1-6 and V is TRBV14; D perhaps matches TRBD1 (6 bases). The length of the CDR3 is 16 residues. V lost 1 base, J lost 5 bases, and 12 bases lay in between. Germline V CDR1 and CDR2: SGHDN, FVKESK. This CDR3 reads CASSQVLGAHNSPLHF. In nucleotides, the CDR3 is TGTGCCAGCAGCCAAGTATTGGGGGCGCATAATTCACCCCTCCACTTT.

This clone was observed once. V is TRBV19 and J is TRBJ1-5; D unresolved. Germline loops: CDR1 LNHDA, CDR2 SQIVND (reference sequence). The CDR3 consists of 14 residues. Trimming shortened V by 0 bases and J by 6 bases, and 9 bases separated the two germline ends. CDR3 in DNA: TGTGCCAGTAGTATAGACAGAACAGCTCAGCCCCAGCATTTT. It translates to CASSIDRTAQPQHF.